Listed here are 9 T cell receptor beta chains from one sample, sequenced in a study of human T cells and chemical hapten exposure. TCRdb redid the calling of the RACE reads with MiXCR, one entry per CDR3 protein. The sample holds 140,000 or so distinct CDR3 sequences, over 9.5% seen once. Time point indicated: patch test 2, 6 weeks after DPC sensitization. The sample's treatment: therapeutic diphenylcyclopropenone sensitization with weekly scalp DPC. Material: whole blood, obtained in connection with sensitization to the hapten diphenylcyclopropenone (DPC). The receptors shown here come from a woman in her forties or fifties with alopecia areata. Some clones in this sample may be carry-over from other donors' samples.

This chain links TRBV5-6 with TRBJ2-1; D is undetermined. Germline V gene sequence: CDR1 SGHDT, CDR2 YYEEEE. V gave up 2 bases and J gave up 3 bases, with 6 bases separating them. This CDR3 region has 13 residues. CDR3 bases: TGTGCCAGCAGCTTTACGCGCTACAATGAGCAGTTCTTC. Translation gives CASSFTRYNEQFF.

This clonotype was seen repeatedly, ten times or more. J is TRBJ1-1 and V is TRBV11-3, with 8 bases matching TRBD1. The CDR3 contains 15 residues. In germline, CDR1 is SGHNT, CDR2 YENEEA. Trimming at V came to 5 bases and at J to 3 bases, leaving 8 bases not matched to a gene. The CDR3 loop is CASSGTGGEDTEAFF. For the CDR3, the DNA is TGTGCCAGCAGCGGCACAGGGGGGGAGGACACTGAAGCTTTCTTT.

The J gene is TRBJ2-7, the V gene TRBV6-5; D is possibly TRBD1 (6 bases). V lost 5 bases, J lost 7 bases, and 21 bases lay in between. CDR3 length: 15 residues. Germline-derived CDR1 and CDR2 are MNHEY and SVGAGI. The CDR3 region has the DNA TGTGCCAGCAGTCGTCCAGCTTTCAGGGGTTTTGAGCAGTACTTC. This translates into CASSRPAFRGFEQYF.

This clonotype was seen a few times. This chain joins TRBV29-1 and TRBJ2-1; D possibly corresponds to TRBD2 (6 bases). Germline assignment: CDR1 SQVTM and CDR2 ANQGSEA. The CDR3 sequence is 13 residues long. Trimming stripped 7 bases from V and 1 base from J, with 11 bases between. The DNA of the CDR3 is TGCAGCGGAGCGGGTCGGTCCTACAATGAGCAGTTCTTC. Translating it yields CSGAGRSYNEQFF.

This clonotype occurred a few times. The chain uses TRBV10-1 and TRBJ1-1; TRBD1 is a possible D gene (6 bases). V lost 0 bases, J lost 1 base, and 9 bases lay in between. The germline CDR1 and CDR2 sequences are WNHNN and SYGVQD (reference sequence). The CDR3 covers 15 residues. CDR3 sequence reads: CASSESGQKNTEAFF. CDR3 sequence (DNA): TGCGCCAGCAGTGAGTCAGGACAGAAGAACACTGAAGCTTTCTTT.

This clonotype has just a few counts. The chain combines TRBV11-3 with TRBJ2-2, with D perhaps being TRBD1 or TRBD2 (5 bases each). Per germline, CDR1 SGHNT and CDR2 YENEEA. CDR3 length: 15 residues. With 0 bases removed from V and 5 bases from J, the gap between germline ends came to 10 bases. The CDR3 sequence is CASSLEGELTGELFF. The CDR3 DNA follows: TGTGCCAGCAGCTTAGAGGGGGAACTGACCGGGGAGCTGTTTTTT.

The rearrangement joins TRBV6-2 or TRBV6-3 to TRBJ2-7; D assignment may be TRBD1 or TRBD2 (5 bases each). The germline V and J ends were trimmed by 0 bases and 6 bases, with 6 bases remaining between them. Germline V gene sequence: CDR1 MNHEY, CDR2 SVGEGT. The CDR3 consists of 12 residues. The CDR3 nucleotides read TGTGCCAGCAGTTACTCGGGGGTCGAGCAGTACTTC. Protein: CASSYSGVEQYF.

This clonotype has more than one count but fewer than ten. V usage is TRBV7-2 and J usage is TRBJ2-1; 8 bases map to TRBD2. This CDR3 is 16 amino acids long. The ends lost 0 bases at V and 4 bases at J; junction bases unmatched: 5. CDR1 SGHTA and CDR2 FQGNSA come from the germline V gene. This CDR3 reads CASSLALASGYNEQFF. The CDR3, as DNA: TGTGCCAGCAGCTTAGCTTTGGCTAGCGGGTACAATGAGCAGTTCTTC.

This clonotype was detected ten times or more. The chain employs TRBV6-5 and TRBJ1-1; no clear D. In germline, CDR1 is MNHEY, CDR2 SVGAGI. The CDR3 loop spans 17 amino acids. V lost 0 bases and J lost 0, with 14 bases in between. This CDR3 is CASSYSPFKLMNTEAFF. CDR3 sequence (DNA): TGTGCCAGCAGTTACTCCCCTTTTAAGTTAATGAACACTGAAGCTTTCTTT.